Listed below are T cell receptor beta chains from one sample, sequenced in a study of T cell responses to AZD1222 COVID-19 vaccine. Some clones are missing from TCRdb's copy, which holds only in-frame ones; the method was immunoSEQ multiplex PCR. The sample carries 150,000 to 200,000 clones, roughly 92% recorded once. The material sequenced was peripheral blood, taken on day 0 of AZD1222 vaccination. The receptors originated from an adult in good health. Both conserved end residues are part of each CDR3. The D gene is left open where the match is weak. Some rows mark clone size as missing; the rest say once, few, many or name a class of expanded clone.

v_call	clone_size	d_call	j_call	cdr3_aa	cdr3_nt
TRBV3-1/TRBV3-2	-	-	TRBJ1-3	CASSQGSTVNSGNTIYF	TGTGCCAGCAGCCAAGGATCAACAGTTAACTCTGGAAACACCATATATTTT
TRBV24-1	-	-	TRBJ1-2	CATSDFNYGYTF	TGTGCCACCAGTGACTTTAACTATGGCTACACCTTC
TRBV10-1	-	-	TRBJ2-2	CASSERQAGTGELFF	TGCGCCAGCAGTGAGAGGCAGGCGGGCACCGGGGAGCTGTTTTTT
TRBV30	-	TRBD2	TRBJ2-2	CAWSEVGGGGAGELFF	TGTGCCTGGAGTGAAGTGGGCGGGGGAGGAGCCGGGGAGCTGTTTTTT
TRBV3-1/TRBV3-2	-	-	TRBJ2-7	CASSQTTRLSSYEQYF	TGTGCCAGCAGCCAAACGACTCGCTTGAGCTCCTACGAGCAGTACTTC
TRBV30	-	-	TRBJ2-7	CAWSVYGTEQYF	TGTGCCTGGAGTGTATACGGGACCGAGCAGTACTTC
TRBV18	-	TRBD2	TRBJ2-1	CASQPSSGGNNEQFF	TGTGCCAGCCAGCCGTCTAGCGGGGGAAACAATGAGCAGTTCTTC
TRBV10-3	-	-	TRBJ1-1	CAISSHTFSTGRNTEAFF	TGTGCCATCAGCTCCCATACTTTCTCAACAGGGAGGAACACTGAAGCTTTCTTT
TRBV5-8	-	-	TRBJ1-4	CASSLRTAEKLFF	TGTGCCAGCAGCTTGCGGACAGCCGAAAAACTGTTTTTT
TRBV14	-	-	TRBJ1-2	CASSQDQVERRFAFPNYGYTF	TGTGCCAGCAGCCAAGATCAAGTCGAACGACGTTTCGCATTCCCTAACTATGGCTACACCTTC
TRBV5-6	once	TRBD1	TRBJ1-1	CASSFDPGTVNEAFF	TGTGCCAGCAGCTTTGACCCCGGGACAGTTAATGAAGCTTTCTTT
TRBV12-5	once	-	TRBJ2-5	CASGLTGTRETQYF	TGTGCTAGTGGTTTAACGGGGACGAGAGAGACCCAGTACTTC
TRBV2	-	-	TRBJ2-1	CASSEGLPPYNEQFF	TGTGCCAGCAGTGAGGGACTTCCCCCCTACAATGAGCAGTTCTTC
TRBV27	-	TRBD1	TRBJ2-7	CASSTRTGSSYEQYF	TGTGCCAGCAGTACCCGGACAGGGAGCTCCTACGAGCAGTACTTC
TRBV28	few	-	TRBJ1-2	CASSLQGNYGYTF	TGTGCCAGCAGTTTACAGGGGAACTATGGCTACACCTTC
TRBV7-2	-	-	TRBJ1-1	CASSFSLSNTEAFF	TGTGCCAGCAGCTTTTCCCTTTCGAACACTGAAGCTTTCTTT
TRBV6-5	-	-	TRBJ2-7	CASTYGGVQYF	TGTGCCAGCACCTATGGGGGCGTTCAGTACTTC
TRBV6-5	-	-	TRBJ2-3	CASRPLSTDTQYF	TGTGCCAGCAGACCACTTAGCACAGATACGCAGTATTTT
TRBV27	-	TRBD1	TRBJ1-4	CASSLGTGFEKLFF	TGTGCCAGCAGTTTAGGGACAGGGTTTGAAAAACTGTTTTTT
TRBV6-5	-	-	TRBJ1-2	CASSYAGVLANYGYTF	TGTGCCAGCAGTTACGCAGGGGTCTTAGCTAACTATGGCTACACCTTC
TRBV5-7	-	TRBD2	TRBJ2-3	CASSLQRGGRSASTDTQYF	TGTGCCAGCAGCTTACAGCGGGGGGGCCGGTCGGCTAGCACAGATACGCAGTATTTT
TRBV6-5	-	TRBD1	TRBJ1-6	CASSRRDRGWSPLHF	TGTGCCAGCAGCCGCCGGGACAGGGGGTGGTCACCCCTCCACTTT
TRBV30	-	-	TRBJ1-1	CAWSVAGGTEAFF	TGTGCCTGGAGTGTCGCTGGGGGGACTGAAGCTTTCTTT
TRBV5-8	-	-	TRBJ2-1	CASSLGQVAYNEQFF	TGTGCCAGCAGCTTGGGTCAGGTCGCCTACAATGAGCAGTTCTTC
TRBV19	-	TRBD2	TRBJ2-1	CASRNNRDYMSSYNEQFF	TGTGCCAGTAGGAACAACCGGGACTACATGAGCTCCTACAATGAGCAGTTCTTC
TRBV5-8	-	-	TRBJ2-7	CASSGRVDEQYF	TGTGCCAGCAGCGGCAGGGTAGACGAGCAGTACTTC
TRBV2	-	-	TRBJ2-7	CASSLLGTGAYEQYF	TGTGCCAGCAGTCTTTTGGGGACCGGCGCCTACGAGCAGTACTTC
TRBV7-8	-	-	TRBJ1-2	CASSLGPDRRGYTF	TGTGCCAGCAGCTTAGGGCCGGACCGACGTGGCTACACCTTC
TRBV4-2	once	-	TRBJ1-2	CASSQVGGDGYTF	TGTGCCAGCAGCCAAGTCGGTGGGGATGGCTACACCTTC
TRBV19	-	TRBD1	TRBJ1-5	CASSIAGQGYQPQHF	TGTGCCAGTAGTATAGCAGGACAGGGGTATCAGCCCCAGCATTTT
TRBV14	-	-	TRBJ1-2	CASSQVGNYGYTF	TGTGCCAGCAGCCAAGTGGGCAACTATGGCTACACCTTC
TRBV27	-	TRBD2	TRBJ2-5	CASSLIAGGEETQYF	TGTGCCAGCAGTCTAATAGCGGGAGGGGAGGAGACCCAGTACTTC
TRBV5-1	-	-	TRBJ2-5	CASSFDPKKETQYF	TGCGCCAGCAGCTTTGATCCCAAAAAAGAGACCCAGTACTTC
TRBV29-1	-	-	TRBJ1-4	CSVEAGESNEKLFF	TGCAGCGTTGAGGCGGGGGAGTCTAATGAAAAACTGTTTTTT
TRBV27	-	-	TRBJ1-2	CASSSGNYGYTF	TGTGCCAGCAGCTCAGGGAACTATGGCTACACCTTC
TRBV20-1	-	-	TRBJ2-2	CSARGSGELFF	TGCAGTGCTAGGGGGTCCGGGGAGCTGTTTTTT
TRBV29-1	once	-	TRBJ2-1	CSVGFRNEQFF	TGCAGCGTTGGATTTAGGAATGAGCAGTTCTTC
TRBV4-2	-	-	TRBJ2-3	CASSQDSSADTQYF	TGTGCCAGCAGCCAAGATTCAAGCGCAGATACGCAGTATTTT
TRBV19	-	-	TRBJ1-5	CASSIVTVWGPQPQHF	TGTGCCAGTAGTATAGTAACGGTGTGGGGCCCCCAGCCCCAGCATTTT
TRBV4-1	-	TRBD2	TRBJ2-2	CASSQGPGGGTGELFF	TGCGCCAGCAGCCAAGGACCTGGGGGGGGCACCGGGGAGCTGTTTTTT
TRBV28	once	TRBD1	TRBJ1-4	CASSFRGRREKLFF	TGTGCCAGCAGTTTTAGGGGGCGCAGGGAAAAACTGTTTTTT